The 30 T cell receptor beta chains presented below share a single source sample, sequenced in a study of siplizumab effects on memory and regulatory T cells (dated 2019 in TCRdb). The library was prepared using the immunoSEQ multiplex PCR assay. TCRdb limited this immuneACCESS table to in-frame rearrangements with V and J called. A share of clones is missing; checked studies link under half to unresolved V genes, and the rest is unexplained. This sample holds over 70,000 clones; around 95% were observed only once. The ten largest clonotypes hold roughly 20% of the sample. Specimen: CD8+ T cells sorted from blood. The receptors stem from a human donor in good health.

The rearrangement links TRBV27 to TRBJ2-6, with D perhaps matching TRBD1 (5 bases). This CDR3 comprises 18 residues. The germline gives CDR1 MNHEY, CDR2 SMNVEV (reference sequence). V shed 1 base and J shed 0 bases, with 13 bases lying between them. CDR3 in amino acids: CASSLWQGIFSGANVLTF. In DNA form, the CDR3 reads TGTGCCAGCAGTTTATGGCAGGGTATTTTCTCTGGGGCCAACGTCCTGACTTTC.

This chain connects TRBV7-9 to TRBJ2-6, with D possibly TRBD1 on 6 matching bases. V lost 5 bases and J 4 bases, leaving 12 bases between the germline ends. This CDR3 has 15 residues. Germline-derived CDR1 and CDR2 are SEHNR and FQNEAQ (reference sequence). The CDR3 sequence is CASSPPGAGANVLTF. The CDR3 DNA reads TGTGCCAGCAGCCCACCAGGGGCCGGGGCCAACGTCCTGACTTTC.

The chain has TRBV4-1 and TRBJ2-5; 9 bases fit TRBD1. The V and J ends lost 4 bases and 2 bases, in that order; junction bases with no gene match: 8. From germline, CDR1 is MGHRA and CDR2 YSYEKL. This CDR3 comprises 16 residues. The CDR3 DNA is TGCGCCAGCAGCCGACGGACAGGGGTTTTACAAGAGACCCAGTACTTC. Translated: CASSRRTGVLQETQYF.

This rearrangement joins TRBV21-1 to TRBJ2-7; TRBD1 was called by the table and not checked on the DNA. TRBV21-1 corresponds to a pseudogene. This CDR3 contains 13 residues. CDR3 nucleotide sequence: TGTGCCAGCAGCAGGGGTCGTCAGGGTGAGCAGTACTTC. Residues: CASSRGRQGEQYF.

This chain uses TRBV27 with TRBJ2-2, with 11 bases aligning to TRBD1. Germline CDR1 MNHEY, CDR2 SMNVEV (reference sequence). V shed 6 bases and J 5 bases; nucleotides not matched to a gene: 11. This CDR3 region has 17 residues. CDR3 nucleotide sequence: TGTGCCAGCAGGTTAACCAGGACAGGGGGCTATACCGGGGAGCTGTTTTTT. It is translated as CASRLTRTGGYTGELFF.

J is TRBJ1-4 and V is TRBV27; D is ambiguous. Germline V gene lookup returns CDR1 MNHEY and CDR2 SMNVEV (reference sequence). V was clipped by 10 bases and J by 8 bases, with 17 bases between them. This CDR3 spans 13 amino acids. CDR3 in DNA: TGTGCCACCAGAGACCCCGGGCTAGAAAAACTGTTTTTT. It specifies CATRDPGLEKLFF.

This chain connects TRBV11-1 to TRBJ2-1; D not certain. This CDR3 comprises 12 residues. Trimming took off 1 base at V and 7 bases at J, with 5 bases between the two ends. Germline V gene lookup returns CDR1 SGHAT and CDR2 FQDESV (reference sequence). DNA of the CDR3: TGTGCCAGCAGCTTAGGTATTAATGAGCAGTTCTTC. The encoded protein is CASSLGINEQFF.

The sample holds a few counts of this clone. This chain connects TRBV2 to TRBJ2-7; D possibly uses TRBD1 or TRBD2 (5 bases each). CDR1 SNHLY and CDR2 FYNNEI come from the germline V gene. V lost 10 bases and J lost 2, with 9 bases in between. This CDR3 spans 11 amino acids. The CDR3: CATRETYEQYF. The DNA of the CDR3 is TGTGCCACCAGGGAGACCTACGAGCAGTACTTC.

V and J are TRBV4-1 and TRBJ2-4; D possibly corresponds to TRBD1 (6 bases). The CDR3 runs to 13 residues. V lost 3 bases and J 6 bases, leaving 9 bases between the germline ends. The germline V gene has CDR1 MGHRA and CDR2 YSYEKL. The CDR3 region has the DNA TGCGCCAGCAGCCACGCAGGGGCAAACATTCAGTACTTC. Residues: CASSHAGANIQYF.

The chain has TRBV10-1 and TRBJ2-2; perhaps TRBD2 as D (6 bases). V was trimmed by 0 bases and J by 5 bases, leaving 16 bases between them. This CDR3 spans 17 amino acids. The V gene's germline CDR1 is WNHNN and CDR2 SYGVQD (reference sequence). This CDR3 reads CASSESVDYPGTGELFF. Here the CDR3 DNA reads TGCGCCAGCAGTGAGTCGGTGGACTACCCTGGGACCGGGGAGCTGTTTTTT.

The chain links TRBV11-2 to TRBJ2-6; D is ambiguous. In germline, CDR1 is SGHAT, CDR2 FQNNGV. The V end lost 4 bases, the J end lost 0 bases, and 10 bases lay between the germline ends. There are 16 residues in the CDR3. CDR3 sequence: CASSYGRHSGANVLTF. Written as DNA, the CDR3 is TGTGCCAGCAGCTACGGACGGCACTCTGGGGCCAACGTCCTGACTTTC.

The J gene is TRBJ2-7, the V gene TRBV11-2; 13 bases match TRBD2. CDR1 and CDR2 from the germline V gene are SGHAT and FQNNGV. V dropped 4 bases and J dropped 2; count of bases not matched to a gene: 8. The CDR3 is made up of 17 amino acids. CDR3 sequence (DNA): TGTGCCAGCAGCTCGTACGGGGGGACTAGCGGGACCTACGAGCAGTACTTC. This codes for CASSSYGGTSGTYEQYF.

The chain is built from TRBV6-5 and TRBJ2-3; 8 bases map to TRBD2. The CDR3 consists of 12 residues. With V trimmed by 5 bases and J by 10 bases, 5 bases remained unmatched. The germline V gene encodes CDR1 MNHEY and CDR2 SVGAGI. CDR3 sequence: CASSNGRAAQYF. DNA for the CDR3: TGTGCCAGCAGTAACGGGAGGGCCGCGCAGTATTTT.

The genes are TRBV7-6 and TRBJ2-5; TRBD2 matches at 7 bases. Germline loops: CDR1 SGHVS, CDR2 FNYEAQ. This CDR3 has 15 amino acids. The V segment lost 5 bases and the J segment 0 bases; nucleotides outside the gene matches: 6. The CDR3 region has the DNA TGTGCCAGCAGCCCCCTCGGGGGGTACCAAGAGACCCAGTACTTC. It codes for CASSPLGGYQETQYF.

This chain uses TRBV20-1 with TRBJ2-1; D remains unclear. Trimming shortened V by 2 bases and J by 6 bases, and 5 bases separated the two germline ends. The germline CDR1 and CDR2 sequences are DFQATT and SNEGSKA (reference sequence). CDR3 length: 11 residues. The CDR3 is CSARYFNEQFF. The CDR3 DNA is TGCAGTGCTAGATATTTCAATGAGCAGTTCTTC.

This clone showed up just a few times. CDR3: CASSITPGNQPQHF. CDR3 in DNA: TGTGCCAGTAGTATTACCCCAGGAAATCAGCCCCAGCATTTT. V usage is TRBV19 and J usage is TRBJ1-5; D is ambiguous. Trimming took off 3 bases at V and 4 bases at J, with 10 bases between the two ends. Looked up from germline, CDR1 is LNHDA and CDR2 is SQIVND (reference sequence). The CDR3 is 14 residues long.

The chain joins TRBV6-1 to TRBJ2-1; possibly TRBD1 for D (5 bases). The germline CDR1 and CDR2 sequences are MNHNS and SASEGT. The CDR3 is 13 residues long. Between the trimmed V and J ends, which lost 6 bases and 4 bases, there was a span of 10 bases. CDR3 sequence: CASSTRVYNEQFF. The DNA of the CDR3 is TGTGCCAGCAGCACCAGGGTGTACAATGAGCAGTTCTTC.

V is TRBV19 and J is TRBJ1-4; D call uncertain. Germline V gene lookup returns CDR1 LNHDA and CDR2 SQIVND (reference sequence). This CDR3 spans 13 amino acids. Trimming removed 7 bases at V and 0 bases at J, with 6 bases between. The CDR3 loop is CASISATNEKLFF. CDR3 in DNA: TGTGCCAGTATCTCGGCAACTAATGAAAAACTGTTTTTT.

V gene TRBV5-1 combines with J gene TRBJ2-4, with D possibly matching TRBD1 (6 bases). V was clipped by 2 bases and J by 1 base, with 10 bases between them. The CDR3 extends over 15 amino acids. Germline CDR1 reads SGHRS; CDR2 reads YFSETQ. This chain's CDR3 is CASSFAGDAKNIQYF. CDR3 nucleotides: TGCGCCAGCAGCTTCGCAGGGGATGCCAAAAACATTCAGTACTTC.

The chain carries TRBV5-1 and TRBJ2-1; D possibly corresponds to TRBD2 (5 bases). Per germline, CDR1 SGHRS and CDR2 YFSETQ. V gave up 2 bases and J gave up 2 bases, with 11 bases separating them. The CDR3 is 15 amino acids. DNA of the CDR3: TGCGCCAGCAGCTTTCGCAGCGGAACCTACAATGAGCAGTTCTTC. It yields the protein CASSFRSGTYNEQFF.

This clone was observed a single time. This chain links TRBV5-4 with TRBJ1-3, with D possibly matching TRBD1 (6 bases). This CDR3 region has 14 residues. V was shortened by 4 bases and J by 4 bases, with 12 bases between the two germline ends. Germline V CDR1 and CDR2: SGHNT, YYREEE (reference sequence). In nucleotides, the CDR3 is TGTGCCAGCAGCGCCACAGGGTACGGAAACACCATATATTTT. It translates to CASSATGYGNTIYF. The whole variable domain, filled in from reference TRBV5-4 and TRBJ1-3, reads ETGVTQSPTHLIKTRGQQVTLRCSSQSGHNTVSWYQQALGQGPQFIFQYYREEENGRGNFPPRFSGLQFPNYSSELNVNALELDDSALYLCASSATGYGNTIYFGEGSWLTVV.

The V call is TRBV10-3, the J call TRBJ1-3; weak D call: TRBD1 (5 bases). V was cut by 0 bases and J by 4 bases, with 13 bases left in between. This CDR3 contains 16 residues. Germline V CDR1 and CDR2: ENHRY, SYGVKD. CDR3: CAISESHRTKGNTIYF. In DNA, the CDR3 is TGTGCCATCAGTGAGTCGCACAGGACAAAAGGAAACACCATATATTTT.

The CDR3 reads CASNWGRGMSQPQHF. CDR3 sequence (DNA): TGTGCCAGCAACTGGGGCAGGGGGATGTCACAGCCCCAGCATTTT. V is TRBV28 and J is TRBJ1-5, with 7 bases identical to TRBD1. V lost 7 bases and J lost 7; bases outside the gene matches: 13. CDR3 length: 15 amino acids. Germline CDR1 is MDHEN and CDR2 is SYDVKM.

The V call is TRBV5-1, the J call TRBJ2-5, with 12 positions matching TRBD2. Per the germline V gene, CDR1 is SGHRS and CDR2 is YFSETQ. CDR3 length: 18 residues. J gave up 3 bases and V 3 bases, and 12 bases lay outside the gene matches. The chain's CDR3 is CASSWGTSGQEVEETQYF. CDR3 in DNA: TGCGCCAGCAGCTGGGGGACTAGCGGGCAGGAGGTTGAAGAGACCCAGTACTTC. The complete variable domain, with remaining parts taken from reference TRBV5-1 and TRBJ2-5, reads KAGVTQTPRYLIKTRGQQVTLSCSPISGHRSVSWYQQTPGQGLQFLFEYFSETQRNKGNFPGRFSGRQFSNSRSEMNVSTLELGDSALYLCASSWGTSGQEVEETQYFGPGTRLLVL.

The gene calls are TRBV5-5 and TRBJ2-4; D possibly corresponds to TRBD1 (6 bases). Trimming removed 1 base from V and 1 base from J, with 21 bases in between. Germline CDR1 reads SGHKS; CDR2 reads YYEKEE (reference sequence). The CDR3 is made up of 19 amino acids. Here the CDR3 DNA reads TGTGCCAGCAGCTTGACAGGACGACAGGATGAGAGGGCCAAAAACATTCAGTACTTC. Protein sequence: CASSLTGRQDERAKNIQYF.

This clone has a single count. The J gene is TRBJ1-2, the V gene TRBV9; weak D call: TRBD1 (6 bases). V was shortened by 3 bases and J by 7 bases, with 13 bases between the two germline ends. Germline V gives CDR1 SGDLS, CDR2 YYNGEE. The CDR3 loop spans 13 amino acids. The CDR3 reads CASSEQGGFGYTF. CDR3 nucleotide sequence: TGTGCCAGCAGCGAACAGGGCGGGTTTGGCTACACCTTC.

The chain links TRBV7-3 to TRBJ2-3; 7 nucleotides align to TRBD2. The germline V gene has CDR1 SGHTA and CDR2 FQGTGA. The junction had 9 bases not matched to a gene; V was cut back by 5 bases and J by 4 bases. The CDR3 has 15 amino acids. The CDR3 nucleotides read TGTGCCAGCAGCCCCAGTGGCGGGAGCGCAGATACGCAGTATTTT. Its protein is CASSPSGGSADTQYF.

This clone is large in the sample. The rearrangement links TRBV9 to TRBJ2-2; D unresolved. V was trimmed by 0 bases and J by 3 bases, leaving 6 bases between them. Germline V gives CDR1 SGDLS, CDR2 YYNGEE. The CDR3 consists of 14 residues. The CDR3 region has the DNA TGTGCCAGCAGCGTAGGGACGGACACCGGGGAGCTGTTTTTT. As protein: CASSVGTDTGELFF.

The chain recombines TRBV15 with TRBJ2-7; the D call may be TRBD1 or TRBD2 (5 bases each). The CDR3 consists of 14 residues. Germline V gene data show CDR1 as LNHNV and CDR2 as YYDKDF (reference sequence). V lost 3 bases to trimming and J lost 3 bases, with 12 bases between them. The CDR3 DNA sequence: TGTGCCACCAGCAGTCGGGACCGAAACTACGAGCAGTACTTC. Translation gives CATSSRDRNYEQYF.

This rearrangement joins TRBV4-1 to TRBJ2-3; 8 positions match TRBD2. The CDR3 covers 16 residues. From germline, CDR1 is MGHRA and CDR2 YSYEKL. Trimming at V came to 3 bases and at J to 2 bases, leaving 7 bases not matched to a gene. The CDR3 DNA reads TGCGCCAGCAGCCAGGGGAACGGACTAGCCACAGATACGCAGTATTTT. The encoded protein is CASSQGNGLATDTQYF.